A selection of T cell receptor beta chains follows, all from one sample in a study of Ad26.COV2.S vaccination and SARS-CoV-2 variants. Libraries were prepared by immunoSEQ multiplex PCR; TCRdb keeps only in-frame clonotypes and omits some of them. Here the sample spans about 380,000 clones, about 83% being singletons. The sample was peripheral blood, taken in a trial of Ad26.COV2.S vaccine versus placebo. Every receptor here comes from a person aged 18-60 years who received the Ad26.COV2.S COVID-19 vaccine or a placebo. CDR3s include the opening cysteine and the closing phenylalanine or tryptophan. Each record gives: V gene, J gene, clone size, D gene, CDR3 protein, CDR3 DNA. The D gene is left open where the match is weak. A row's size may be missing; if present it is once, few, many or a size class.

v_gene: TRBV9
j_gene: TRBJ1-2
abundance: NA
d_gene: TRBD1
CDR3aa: CASSVATGVNGYTF
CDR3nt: TGTGCCAGCAGCGTAGCTACAGGGGTAAACGGCTACACCTTC

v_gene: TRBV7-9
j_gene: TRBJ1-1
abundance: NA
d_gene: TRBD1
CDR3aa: CASSLRSGQGAFF
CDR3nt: TGTGCCAGCAGCTTAAGGTCAGGACAGGGGGCTTTCTTT

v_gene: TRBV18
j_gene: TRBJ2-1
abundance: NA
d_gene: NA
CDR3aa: CASSAFGGPNEQFF
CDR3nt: TGTGCCAGCTCCGCCTTCGGAGGGCCCAATGAGCAGTTCTTC

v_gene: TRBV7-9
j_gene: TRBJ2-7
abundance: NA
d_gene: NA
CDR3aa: CASSSEGRTYEQYF
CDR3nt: TGTGCCAGCAGTTCTGAGGGACGAACCTACGAGCAGTACTTC

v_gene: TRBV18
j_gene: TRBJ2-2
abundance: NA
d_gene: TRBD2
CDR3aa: CASSPQREAGELFF
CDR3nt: TGTGCCAGCTCACCACAGCGGGAGGCCGGGGAGCTGTTTTTT

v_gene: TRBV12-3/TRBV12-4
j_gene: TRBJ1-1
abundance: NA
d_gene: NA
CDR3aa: CASSLGGLEAFF
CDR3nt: TGTGCCAGCAGTTTAGGGGGGCTGGAAGCTTTCTTT

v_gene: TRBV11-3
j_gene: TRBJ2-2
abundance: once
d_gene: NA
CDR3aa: CASSERERQGFAGELFF
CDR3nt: TGTGCCAGCAGCGAACGGGAACGGCAGGGATTTGCCGGGGAGCTGTTTTTT

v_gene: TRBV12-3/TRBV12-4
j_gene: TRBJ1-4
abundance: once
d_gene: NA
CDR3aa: CASDGGREKLFF
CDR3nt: TGTGCCAGCGATGGGGGTCGGGAAAAACTGTTTTTT

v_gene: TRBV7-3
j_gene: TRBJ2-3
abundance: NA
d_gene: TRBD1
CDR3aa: CASSSMGGDRGLTDTQYF
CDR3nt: TGTGCCAGCAGCTCCATGGGCGGGGACAGGGGACTGACAGATACGCAGTATTTT

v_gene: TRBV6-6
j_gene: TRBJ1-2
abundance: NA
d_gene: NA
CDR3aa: CASSQPRGRLNYGYTF
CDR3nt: TGTGCCAGCAGCCAACCTCGAGGCAGGCTAAACTATGGCTACACCTTC

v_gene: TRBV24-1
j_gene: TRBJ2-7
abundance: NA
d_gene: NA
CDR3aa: CATSGNEYEQYF
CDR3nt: TGTGCCACCAGTGGGAACGAATACGAGCAGTACTTC

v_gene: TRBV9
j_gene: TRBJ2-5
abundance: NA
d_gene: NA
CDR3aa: CASSVVDGSLGETQYF
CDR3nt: TGTGCCAGCAGCGTCGTCGACGGGAGCCTAGGTGAGACCCAGTACTTC

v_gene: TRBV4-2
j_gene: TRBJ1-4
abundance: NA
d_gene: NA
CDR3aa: CASSQVGEGPTNEKLFF
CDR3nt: TGTGCCAGCAGCCAAGTCGGCGAGGGTCCAACTAATGAAAAACTGTTTTTT

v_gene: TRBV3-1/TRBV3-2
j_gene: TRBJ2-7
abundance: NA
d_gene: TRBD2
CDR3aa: CASSQTSGGVTEQYF
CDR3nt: TGTGCCAGCAGCCAAACTAGCGGGGGGGTCACCGAGCAGTACTTC

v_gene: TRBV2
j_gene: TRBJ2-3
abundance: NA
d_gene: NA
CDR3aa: CASSELEGGSFTDTQYF
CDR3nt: TGTGCCAGCAGTGAATTGGAAGGAGGGAGTTTCACAGATACGCAGTATTTT

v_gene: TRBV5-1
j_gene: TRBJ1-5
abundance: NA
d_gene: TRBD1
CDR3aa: CASSPSAGTGVYQPQHF
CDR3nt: TGCGCCAGCAGCCCATCCGCCGGGACAGGGGTGTATCAGCCCCAGCATTTT

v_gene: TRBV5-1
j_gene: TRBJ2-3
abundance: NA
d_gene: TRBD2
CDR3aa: CASSLTAGGPTDTQYF
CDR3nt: TGCGCCAGCAGCTTGACAGCGGGAGGACCCACAGATACGCAGTATTTT

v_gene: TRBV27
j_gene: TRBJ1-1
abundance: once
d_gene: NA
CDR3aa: CASSFLNPQGRSNTEAFF
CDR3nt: TGTGCCAGCAGTTTCCTCAACCCTCAGGGTAGATCGAACACTGAAGCTTTCTTT

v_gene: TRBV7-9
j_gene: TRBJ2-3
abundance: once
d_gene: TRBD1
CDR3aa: CASSFTLLRDRYSTDTQYF
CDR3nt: TGTGCCAGCAGCTTTACACTACTAAGGGACAGATATAGCACAGATACGCAGTATTTT

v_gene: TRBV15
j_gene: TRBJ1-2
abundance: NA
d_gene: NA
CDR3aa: CATSRDWQGNYGYTF
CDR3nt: TGTGCCACCAGCAGAGATTGGCAGGGGAACTATGGCTACACCTTC

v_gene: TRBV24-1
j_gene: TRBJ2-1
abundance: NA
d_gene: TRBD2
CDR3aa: CATGRASGSHEQFF
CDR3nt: TGTGCCACCGGTAGGGCTAGCGGGAGTCATGAGCAGTTCTTC

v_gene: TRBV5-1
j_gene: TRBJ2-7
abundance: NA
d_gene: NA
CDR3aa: CASRATSSYEQYF
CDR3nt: TGCGCCAGCAGGGCCACGAGCTCCTACGAGCAGTACTTC

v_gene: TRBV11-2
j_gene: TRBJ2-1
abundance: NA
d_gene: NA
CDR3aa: CASSSRRSASSYNEQFF
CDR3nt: TGTGCCAGCAGCTCACGGAGGTCTGCTAGCTCCTACAATGAGCAGTTCTTC

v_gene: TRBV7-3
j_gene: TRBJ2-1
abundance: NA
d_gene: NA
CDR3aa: CASSLRKEHEQFF
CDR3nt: TGTGCCAGCAGCTTAAGGAAGGAGCACGAGCAGTTCTTC

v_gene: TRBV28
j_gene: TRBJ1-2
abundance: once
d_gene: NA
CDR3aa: CASSTGRPWGYTF
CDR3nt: TGTGCCAGCAGCACCGGACGGCCATGGGGCTACACCTTC

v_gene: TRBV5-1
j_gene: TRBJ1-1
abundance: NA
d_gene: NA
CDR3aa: CASSLVTGIVSNTEAFF
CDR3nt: TGCGCCAGCAGCTTGGTAACGGGGATAGTTTCGAACACTGAAGCTTTCTTT

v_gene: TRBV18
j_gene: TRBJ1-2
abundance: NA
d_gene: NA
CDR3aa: CASSSQVYGYTF
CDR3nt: TGTGCCAGCTCAAGTCAGGTCTATGGCTACACCTTC

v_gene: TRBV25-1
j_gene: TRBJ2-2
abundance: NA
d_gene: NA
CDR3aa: CASSDGVGELFF
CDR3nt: TGTGCCAGCAGTGATGGGGTCGGGGAGCTGTTTTTT

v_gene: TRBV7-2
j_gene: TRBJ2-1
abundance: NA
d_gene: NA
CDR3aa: CASSLARYNEQFF
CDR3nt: TGTGCCAGCAGCTTAGCCCGTTACAATGAGCAGTTCTTC

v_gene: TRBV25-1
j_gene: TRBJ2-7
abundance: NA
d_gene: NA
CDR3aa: CASSESDGPYEQYF
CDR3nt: TGTGCCAGCAGTGAATCCGACGGTCCCTACGAGCAGTACTTC

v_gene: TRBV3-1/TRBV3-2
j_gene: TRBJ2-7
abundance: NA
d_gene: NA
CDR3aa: CASSQGGRPYEQYF
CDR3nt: TGTGCCAGCAGCCAAGGGGGACGTCCATACGAGCAGTACTTC

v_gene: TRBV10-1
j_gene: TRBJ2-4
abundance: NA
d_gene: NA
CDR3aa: CASSPDRPKNIQYF
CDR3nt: TGCGCCAGCAGTCCAGACAGGCCGAAAAACATTCAGTACTTC

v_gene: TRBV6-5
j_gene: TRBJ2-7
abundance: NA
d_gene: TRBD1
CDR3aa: CASRQGHSIYEQYF
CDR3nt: TGTGCCAGCAGACAGGGGCACTCAATTTACGAGCAGTACTTC

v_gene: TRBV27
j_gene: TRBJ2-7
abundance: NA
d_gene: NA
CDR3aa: CASSLSFQFFYEQYF
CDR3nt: TGTGCCAGCAGTTTATCCTTCCAGTTTTTTTACGAGCAGTACTTC

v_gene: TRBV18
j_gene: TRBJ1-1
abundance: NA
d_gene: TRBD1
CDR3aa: CASSPGTARGTEAFF
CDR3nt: TGTGCCAGCTCACCGGGGACAGCTAGGGGCACTGAAGCTTTCTTT

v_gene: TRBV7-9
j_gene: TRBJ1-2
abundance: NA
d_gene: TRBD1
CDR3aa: CASSPGTGYGYTF
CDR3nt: TGTGCCAGCAGCCCCGGGACAGGGTATGGCTACACCTTC

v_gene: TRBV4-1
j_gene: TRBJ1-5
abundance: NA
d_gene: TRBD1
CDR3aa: CASSQPGQGVQPQHF
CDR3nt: TGCGCCAGCAGCCAGCCCGGACAGGGCGTCCAGCCCCAGCATTTT

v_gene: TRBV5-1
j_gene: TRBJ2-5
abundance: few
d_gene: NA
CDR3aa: CASSLRGRETQYF
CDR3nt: TGCGCCAGCAGCTTGCGGGGGCGAGAGACCCAGTACTTC